This TCR beta chain was profiled in a study of cytomegalovirus exposure and HLA in healthy donors. Notes on the study in general: One cluster of highly shared sequence variants probably arose as a sequencing artifact. A later analysis showed TCR association rates differing by HLA locus, peaking at DRB1 and lowest at HLA-C. Later, an analysis found that common viral pathogens appeared to be linked with several of the most significant clusters.

13 Jbeta primers and 60 Vbeta primers were used for the PCR. Clones were sequenced by immunoSEQ multiplex PCR, and TCRdb holds only the in-frame ones, with some missing. The sample has 130,000 to 150,000 clones, over 70% seen once. On this clone: Its antigen is unknown.

With V trimmed by 5 bases and J by 3 bases, 7 bases remained unmatched. Per the germline V gene, CDR1 is MNHNY and CDR2 is SVGAGI (reference sequence). CDR3 length: 15 residues. The chain carries TRBV6-6 and TRBJ1-5; 7 bases match TRBD1. The material sequenced was PBMCs. The TCR was taken from a male donor in good health and CMV-seronegative. The CDR3 here is CASSARDSSNQPQHF. The CDR3 DNA reads as TGTGCCAGCAGTGCCCGGGACAGTTCCAATCAGCCCCAGCATTTT.